Listed below are T cell receptor beta chains from one sample, sequenced in a study of blood T cell repertoires in COVID-19. Profiled with immunoSEQ multiplex PCR; TCRdb holds only in-frame clones, not every one. The sample carries about 110,000 clones, over 75% recorded once. The sequencing sample was made of peripheral blood. All receptors come from a woman in her 70s with acute or convalescent COVID-19. Each CDR3 is given with its conserved first and last residue. The D gene is left open where the match is weak. Not all rows give a size; the values are once, few, many and, for expanded clones, a class.

clone_size: .
v_call: TRBV6-5
j_call: TRBJ1-2
d_call: TRBD1
cdr3_nt: TGTGCCAGCAGGAGGAACATGGACAGGGGGCCTGGCTACACCTTC
cdr3_aa: CASRRNMDRGPGYTF

clone_size: .
v_call: TRBV5-1
j_call: TRBJ1-2
d_call: .
cdr3_nt: TGCGCCAGCAGCCCTTGGTCCGGGTATGGCTACACCTTC
cdr3_aa: CASSPWSGYGYTF

clone_size: once
v_call: TRBV7-2
j_call: TRBJ2-2
d_call: .
cdr3_nt: TGTGCCAGCAGCTCCGCGGACAGGAACACCGGGGAGCTGTTTTTT
cdr3_aa: CASSSADRNTGELFF

clone_size: few
v_call: TRBV28
j_call: TRBJ1-5
d_call: TRBD1
cdr3_nt: TGTGCCAGCAGTTCTGAACAGGGGTACAGGCAGCCCCAGCATTTT
cdr3_aa: CASSSEQGYRQPQHF

clone_size: .
v_call: TRBV15
j_call: TRBJ2-7
d_call: .
cdr3_nt: TGTGCCACCAGCCCCCCCGGGGGATCCTACGAGCAGTACTTC
cdr3_aa: CATSPPGGSYEQYF

clone_size: .
v_call: TRBV19
j_call: TRBJ1-2
d_call: .
cdr3_nt: TGTGCCAGTAGTACCCGGACACCGATTAACTATGGCTACACCTTC
cdr3_aa: CASSTRTPINYGYTF

clone_size: .
v_call: TRBV11-2
j_call: TRBJ1-3
d_call: TRBD1
cdr3_nt: TGTGCCAGCAGCCCTACAGGGGGCTCTGGAAACACCATATATTTT
cdr3_aa: CASSPTGGSGNTIYF

clone_size: few
v_call: TRBV6-5
j_call: TRBJ2-1
d_call: TRBD2
cdr3_nt: TGTGCCAGCAGTTATTTAGCGGGAGAGGGCAATGAGCAGTTCTTC
cdr3_aa: CASSYLAGEGNEQFF

clone_size: .
v_call: TRBV5-4
j_call: TRBJ2-5
d_call: .
cdr3_nt: TGTGCCAGCAGCTTGGCTTTAAACCAAGAGACCCAGTACTTC
cdr3_aa: CASSLALNQETQYF

clone_size: .
v_call: TRBV10-2
j_call: TRBJ2-2
d_call: .
cdr3_nt: TGCGCCAGCAGTGAGACGGGGAGGAGGGTTTATACCGGGGAGCTGTTTTTT
cdr3_aa: CASSETGRRVYTGELFF

clone_size: once
v_call: TRBV27
j_call: TRBJ2-3
d_call: .
cdr3_nt: TGTGCCAGCACCCAGGGGCAGACGCAGTATTTT
cdr3_aa: CASTQGQTQYF

clone_size: .
v_call: TRBV28
j_call: TRBJ1-1
d_call: TRBD1
cdr3_nt: TGTGCCAGCAGTTTCCAGGACAGGGCTGAAGCTTTCTTT
cdr3_aa: CASSFQDRAEAFF

clone_size: .
v_call: TRBV6-5
j_call: TRBJ1-6
d_call: .
cdr3_nt: TGTGCCAGCAGATTCGATAATTCACCCCTCCACTTT
cdr3_aa: CASRFDNSPLHF

clone_size: .
v_call: TRBV5-4
j_call: TRBJ1-2
d_call: .
cdr3_nt: TGTGCCAGCAGCCCGGGGGGAACAGGGAGCTATGGCTACACCTTC
cdr3_aa: CASSPGGTGSYGYTF

clone_size: .
v_call: TRBV13
j_call: TRBJ2-4
d_call: TRBD1
cdr3_nt: TGTGCCAGCAGCCCGAGGACAGGGAAAAACATTCAGTACTTC
cdr3_aa: CASSPRTGKNIQYF

clone_size: few
v_call: TRBV19
j_call: TRBJ2-2
d_call: TRBD2
cdr3_nt: TGTGCCAGTAGTATAGGGACTAGCGGCACCGGGGAGCTGTTTTTT
cdr3_aa: CASSIGTSGTGELFF

clone_size: .
v_call: TRBV11-2
j_call: TRBJ1-1
d_call: TRBD1
cdr3_nt: TGTGCCAGCAGCTCAAACAGGGGGGCGAACACTGAAGCTTTCTTT
cdr3_aa: CASSSNRGANTEAFF

clone_size: once
v_call: TRBV19
j_call: TRBJ2-7
d_call: .
cdr3_nt: TGTGCCAGTAGTCCCCGCCGGGGATCCTACGAGCAGTACTTC
cdr3_aa: CASSPRRGSYEQYF

clone_size: .
v_call: TRBV28
j_call: TRBJ1-3
d_call: .
cdr3_nt: TGTGCCAGCAGTTCCGCAGGGTCTGGAAACACCATATATTTT
cdr3_aa: CASSSAGSGNTIYF

clone_size: once
v_call: TRBV25-1
j_call: TRBJ1-4
d_call: .
cdr3_nt: TGTGCCAGCAGTGAAGGGCCAGGGCTTGCAACTAATGAAAAACTGTTTTTT
cdr3_aa: CASSEGPGLATNEKLFF

clone_size: .
v_call: TRBV28
j_call: TRBJ2-5
d_call: TRBD2
cdr3_nt: TGTGCCAGCAGTTTTTCCGGGACTAGCGGGAGAGAAGAGACCCAGTACTTC
cdr3_aa: CASSFSGTSGREETQYF

clone_size: .
v_call: TRBV28
j_call: TRBJ2-3
d_call: TRBD2
cdr3_nt: TGTGCCAGTCAGACTAGCGGGAGCACAGATACGCAGTATTTT
cdr3_aa: CASQTSGSTDTQYF

clone_size: .
v_call: TRBV6-5
j_call: TRBJ2-1
d_call: .
cdr3_nt: TGTGCCAGCGGCAGGGTTTGGGGTAACAATGAGCAGTTCTTC
cdr3_aa: CASGRVWGNNEQFF

clone_size: .
v_call: TRBV19
j_call: TRBJ2-3
d_call: TRBD2
cdr3_nt: TGTGCCAGTAGTCCAGGACTAGCGGGAGTTCGGAATACGCAGTATTTT
cdr3_aa: CASSPGLAGVRNTQYF

clone_size: .
v_call: TRBV10-3
j_call: TRBJ1-1
d_call: .
cdr3_nt: TGTGCCATCAACAATTCAGGGCGGAACACTGAAGCTTTCTTT
cdr3_aa: CAINNSGRNTEAFF

clone_size: .
v_call: TRBV3-1/TRBV3-2
j_call: TRBJ2-5
d_call: TRBD2
cdr3_nt: TGTGCCAGCAGCCAAGAGGGGACTAGCGGGGGGCTAGAGACCCAGTACTTC
cdr3_aa: CASSQEGTSGGLETQYF

clone_size: .
v_call: TRBV5-1
j_call: TRBJ2-1
d_call: TRBD2
cdr3_nt: TGCGCCAGCAGCTTGGCACTAGCGGGGGAGAATGAGCAGTTCTTC
cdr3_aa: CASSLALAGENEQFF